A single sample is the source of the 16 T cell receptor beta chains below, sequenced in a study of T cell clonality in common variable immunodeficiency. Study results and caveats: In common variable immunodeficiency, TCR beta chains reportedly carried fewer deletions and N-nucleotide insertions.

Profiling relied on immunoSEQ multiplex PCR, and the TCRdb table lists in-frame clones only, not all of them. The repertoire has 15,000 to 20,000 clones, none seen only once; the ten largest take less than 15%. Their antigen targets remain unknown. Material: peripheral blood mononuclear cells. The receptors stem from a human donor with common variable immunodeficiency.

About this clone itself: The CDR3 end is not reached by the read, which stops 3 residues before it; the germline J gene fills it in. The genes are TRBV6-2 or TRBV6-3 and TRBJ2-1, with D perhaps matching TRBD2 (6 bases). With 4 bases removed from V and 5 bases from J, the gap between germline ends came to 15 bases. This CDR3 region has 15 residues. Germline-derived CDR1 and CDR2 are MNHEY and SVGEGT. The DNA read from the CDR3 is TGTGCCAGCAGTTGGTCCGGGCGGGGAAACAATGAG. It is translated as CASSWSGRGNNE. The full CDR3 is CASSWSGRGNNEQFF.

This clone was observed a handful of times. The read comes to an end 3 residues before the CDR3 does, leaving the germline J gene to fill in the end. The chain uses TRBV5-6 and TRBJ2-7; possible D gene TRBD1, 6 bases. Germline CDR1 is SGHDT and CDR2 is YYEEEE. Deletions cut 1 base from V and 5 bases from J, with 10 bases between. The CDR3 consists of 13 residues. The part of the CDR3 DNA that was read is TGTGCCAGCAGCTTGACAGGGTCCCACGAG. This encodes CASSLTGSHE. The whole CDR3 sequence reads CASSLTGSHEQYF. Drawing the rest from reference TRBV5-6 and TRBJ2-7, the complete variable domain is DAGVTQSPTHLIKTRGQQVTLRCSPKSGHDTVSWYQQALGQGPQFIFQYYEEEERQRGNFPDRFSGHQFPNYSSELNVNALLLGDSALYLCASSLTGSHEQYFGPGTRLTVT.

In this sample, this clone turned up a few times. Partial CDR3 DNA: TGTGCCAGCAGCCAAGGACAGAATCAGCCC. Protein product: CASSQGQNQP. The complete CDR3 reads CASSQGQNQPQHF. The chain links TRBV7-3 to TRBJ1-5, with D possibly matching TRBD1 (6 bases). The read ends 3 residues early relative to the CDR3; the germline J gene fills the gap. CDR1 SGHTA and CDR2 FQGTGA come from the germline V gene. V gave up 5 bases and J gave up 4 bases, with 9 bases separating them. CDR3 length: 13 residues.

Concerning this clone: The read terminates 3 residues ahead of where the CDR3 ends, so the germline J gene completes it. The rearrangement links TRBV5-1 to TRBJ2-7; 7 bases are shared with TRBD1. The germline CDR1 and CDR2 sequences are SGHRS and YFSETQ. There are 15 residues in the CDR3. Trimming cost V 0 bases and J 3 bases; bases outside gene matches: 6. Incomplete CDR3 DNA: TGCGCCAGCAGCTTGGGACAGGGCGATATCTACGAG. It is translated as CASSLGQGDIYE. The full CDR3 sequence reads CASSLGQGDIYEQYF.

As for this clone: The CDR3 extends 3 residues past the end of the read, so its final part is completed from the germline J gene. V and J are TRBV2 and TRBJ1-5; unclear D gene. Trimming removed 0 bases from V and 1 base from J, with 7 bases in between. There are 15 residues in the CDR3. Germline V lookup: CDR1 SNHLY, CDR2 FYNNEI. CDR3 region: CASSEASQSNQPQHF. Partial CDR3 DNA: TGTGCCAGCAGTGAAGCTTCCCAGAGCAATCAGCCC.

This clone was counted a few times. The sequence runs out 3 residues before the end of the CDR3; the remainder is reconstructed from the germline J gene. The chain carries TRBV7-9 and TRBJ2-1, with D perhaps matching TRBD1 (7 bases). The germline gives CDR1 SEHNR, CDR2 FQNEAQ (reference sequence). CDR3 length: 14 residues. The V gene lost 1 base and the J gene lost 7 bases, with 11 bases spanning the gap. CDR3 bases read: TGTGCCAGCAGCTTAGTGACAGGGAGGAATGAG. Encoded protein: CASSLVTGRNE. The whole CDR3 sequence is CASSLVTGRNEQFF.

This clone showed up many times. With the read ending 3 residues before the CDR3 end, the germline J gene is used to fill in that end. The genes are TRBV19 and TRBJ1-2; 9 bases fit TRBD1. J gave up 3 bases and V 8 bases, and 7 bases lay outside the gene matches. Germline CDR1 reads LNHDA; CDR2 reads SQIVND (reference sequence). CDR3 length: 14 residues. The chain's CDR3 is CASARGQGYYGYTF. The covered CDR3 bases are TGTGCCAGTGCTAGGGGACAGGGATACTATGGC.

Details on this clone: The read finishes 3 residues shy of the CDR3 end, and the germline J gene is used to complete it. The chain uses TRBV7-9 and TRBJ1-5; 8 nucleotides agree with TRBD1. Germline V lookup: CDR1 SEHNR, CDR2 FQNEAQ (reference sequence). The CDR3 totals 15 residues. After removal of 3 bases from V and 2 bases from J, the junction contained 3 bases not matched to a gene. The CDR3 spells CASSLAGGGNQPQHF. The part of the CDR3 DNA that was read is TGTGCCAGCAGCTTGGCAGGGGGCGGCAATCAGCCC.

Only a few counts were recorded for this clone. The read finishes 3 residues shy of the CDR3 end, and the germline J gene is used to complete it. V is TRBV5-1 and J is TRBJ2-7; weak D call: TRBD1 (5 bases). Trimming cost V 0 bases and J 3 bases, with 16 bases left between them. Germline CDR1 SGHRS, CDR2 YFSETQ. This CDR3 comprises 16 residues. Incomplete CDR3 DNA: TGCGCCAGCAGCTTGGAAGGCTTAGGGGAAGGCTACGAG. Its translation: CASSLEGLGEGYE. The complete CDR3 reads CASSLEGLGEGYEQYF.

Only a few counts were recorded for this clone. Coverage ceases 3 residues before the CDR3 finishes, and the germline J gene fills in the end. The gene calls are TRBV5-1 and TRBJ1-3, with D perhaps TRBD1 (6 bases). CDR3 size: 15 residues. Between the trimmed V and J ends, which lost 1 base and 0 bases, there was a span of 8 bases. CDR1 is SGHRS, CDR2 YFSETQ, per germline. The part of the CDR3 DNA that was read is TGCGCCAGCAGCTTGACAGGGTTCTCTGGAAACACC. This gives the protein CASSLTGFSGNT. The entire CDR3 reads CASSLTGFSGNTIYF.

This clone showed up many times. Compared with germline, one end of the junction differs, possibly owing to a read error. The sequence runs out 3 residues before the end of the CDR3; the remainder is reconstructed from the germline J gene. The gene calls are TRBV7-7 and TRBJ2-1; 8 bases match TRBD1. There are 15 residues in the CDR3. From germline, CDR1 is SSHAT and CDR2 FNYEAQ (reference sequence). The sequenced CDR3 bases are TGTGCTAGCAGCGCCGGGACAGGCGTTTACAATGAG. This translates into CASSAGTGVYNE. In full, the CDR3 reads CASSAGTGVYNEQFF.

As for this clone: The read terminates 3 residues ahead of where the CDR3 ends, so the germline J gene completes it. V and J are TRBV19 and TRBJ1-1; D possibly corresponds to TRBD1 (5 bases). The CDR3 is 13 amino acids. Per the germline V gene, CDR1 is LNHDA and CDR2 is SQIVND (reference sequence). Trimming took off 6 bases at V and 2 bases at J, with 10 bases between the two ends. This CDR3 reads CASSAQVNTEAFF. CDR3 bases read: TGTGCCAGTAGCGCACAGGTAAACACTGAA. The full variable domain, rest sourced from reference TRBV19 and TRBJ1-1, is DGGITQSPKYLFRKEGQNVTLSCEQNLNHDAMYWYRQDPGQGLRLIYYSQIVNDFQKGDIAEGYSVSREKKESFPLTVTSAQKNPTAFYLCASSAQVNTEAFFGQGTRLTVV.

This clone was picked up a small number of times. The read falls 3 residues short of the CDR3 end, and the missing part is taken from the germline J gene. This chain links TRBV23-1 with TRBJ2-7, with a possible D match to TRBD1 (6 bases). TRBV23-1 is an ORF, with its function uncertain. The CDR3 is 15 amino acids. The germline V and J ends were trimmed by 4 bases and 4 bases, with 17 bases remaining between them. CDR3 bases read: TGCGCCAGCAGTCCAGGGACATTAATCGCGTACGAG. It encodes CASSPGTLIAYE. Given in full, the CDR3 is CASSPGTLIAYEQYF.

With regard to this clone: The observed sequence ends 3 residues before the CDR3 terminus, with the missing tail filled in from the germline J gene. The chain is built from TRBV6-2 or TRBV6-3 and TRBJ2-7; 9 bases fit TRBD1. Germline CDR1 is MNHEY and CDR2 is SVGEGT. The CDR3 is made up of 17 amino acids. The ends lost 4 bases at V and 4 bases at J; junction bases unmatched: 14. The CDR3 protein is CASSLQWSGTGIYEQYF. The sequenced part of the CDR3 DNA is TGTGCCAGCAGTTTGCAGTGGTCCGGGACAGGGATTTACGAG.

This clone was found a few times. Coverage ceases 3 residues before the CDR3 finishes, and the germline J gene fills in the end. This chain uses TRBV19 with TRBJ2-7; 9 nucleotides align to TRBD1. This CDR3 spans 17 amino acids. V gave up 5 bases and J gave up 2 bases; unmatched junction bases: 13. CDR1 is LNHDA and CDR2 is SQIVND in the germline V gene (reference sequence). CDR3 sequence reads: CASSLNPTGGVPYEQYF. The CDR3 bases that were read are TGTGCCAGTAGTCTCAACCCGACAGGGGGTGTCCCCTACGAG.

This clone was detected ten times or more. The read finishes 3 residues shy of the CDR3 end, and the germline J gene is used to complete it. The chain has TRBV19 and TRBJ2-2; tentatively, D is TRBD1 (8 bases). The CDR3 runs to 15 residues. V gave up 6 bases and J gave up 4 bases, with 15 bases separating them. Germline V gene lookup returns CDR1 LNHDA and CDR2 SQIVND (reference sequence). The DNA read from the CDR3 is TGTGCCAGTAGCAGACAGGGGAGGGTCACCGGGGAG. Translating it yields CASSRQGRVTGE. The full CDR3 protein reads CASSRQGRVTGELFF.